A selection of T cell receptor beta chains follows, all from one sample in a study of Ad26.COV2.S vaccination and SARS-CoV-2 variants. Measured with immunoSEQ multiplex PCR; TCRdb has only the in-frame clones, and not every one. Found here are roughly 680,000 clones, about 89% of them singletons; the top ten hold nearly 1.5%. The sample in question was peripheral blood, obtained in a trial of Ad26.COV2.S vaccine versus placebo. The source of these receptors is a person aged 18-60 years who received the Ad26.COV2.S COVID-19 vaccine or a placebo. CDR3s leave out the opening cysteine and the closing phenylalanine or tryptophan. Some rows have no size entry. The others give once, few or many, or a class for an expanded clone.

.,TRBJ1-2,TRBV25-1,ASSFSGPPGYT
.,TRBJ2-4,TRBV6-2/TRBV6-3,ASSFRSLAKNIQY
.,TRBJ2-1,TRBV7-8,ASSLGGQLLYNEQF
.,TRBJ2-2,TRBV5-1,ASSPGDGRGIGELF
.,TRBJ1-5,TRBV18,ASSPGTGNLGPQH
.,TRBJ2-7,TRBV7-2,ASSFGQGVNEQY
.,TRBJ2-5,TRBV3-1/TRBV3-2,ASSLSGTRETQY
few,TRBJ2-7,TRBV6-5,ASSYNLAGGAYEQY
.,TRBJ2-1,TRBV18,ASSPLAGATYNEQF
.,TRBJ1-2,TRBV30,ACSPGALQGYT
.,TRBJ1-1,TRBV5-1,ASSLTVMNTEAF
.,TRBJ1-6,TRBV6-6,ASSSGPTNSPLH
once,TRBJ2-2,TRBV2,ASPGGGGNTGELF
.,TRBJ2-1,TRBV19,ASSIWDWNNEQF
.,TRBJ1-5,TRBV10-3,ATKKGGDNQPQH
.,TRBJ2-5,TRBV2,ASSTGAMETQY
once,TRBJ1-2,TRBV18,ASSPSGENHGYT
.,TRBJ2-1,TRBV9,ASSVGPGEQF
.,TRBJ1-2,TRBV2,ASSELGGYT
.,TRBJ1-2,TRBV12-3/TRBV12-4,ASWEQGIAGYT
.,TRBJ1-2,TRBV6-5,ASSSQGQAYYGYT
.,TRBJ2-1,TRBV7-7,ASSPDRGNEQF
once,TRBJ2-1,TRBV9,ASSASGSYNEQF
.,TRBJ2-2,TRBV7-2,ASTRTSRTGELF
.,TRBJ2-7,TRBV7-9,ASSLPSGGPYEQY
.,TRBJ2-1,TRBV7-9,ASSFAGGATDEQF
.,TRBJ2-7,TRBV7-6,ASSLGDSYEQY
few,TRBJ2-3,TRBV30,AWKKTGGRIDTQY
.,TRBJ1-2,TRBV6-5,ASSPGTGTYGYT
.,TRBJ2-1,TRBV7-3,ASSLTSGPSGAGEQF
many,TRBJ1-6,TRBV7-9,ASSRPGSSPLH
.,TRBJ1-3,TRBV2,ASSFNWHGNTIY
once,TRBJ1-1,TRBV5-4,ASSYGTGVRNTEAF
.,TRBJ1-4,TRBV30,AWSDLSGGGEKLF
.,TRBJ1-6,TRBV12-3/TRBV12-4,ASSTGHNSPLH
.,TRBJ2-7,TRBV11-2,ASSLEAAGVDEQY
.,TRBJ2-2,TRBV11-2,ASSFQANTGELF
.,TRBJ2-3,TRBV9,ASSEQVRGTDTQY
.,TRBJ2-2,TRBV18,ASSPLAGNTGELF
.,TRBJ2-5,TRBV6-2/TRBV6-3,ASSYSSSLAEETQY
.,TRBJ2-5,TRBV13,ASSPDLGETQY
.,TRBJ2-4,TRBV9,ASSPPTGNIQY
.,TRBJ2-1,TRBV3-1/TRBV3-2,ASSPYSPSAGESYNEQF
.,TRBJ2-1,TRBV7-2,ASSVRVINEQF
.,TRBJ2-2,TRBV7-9,ASSLGGNTGELF
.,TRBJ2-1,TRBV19,ASSIGTRSGGQF